This T cell receptor beta chain derives from a study of cytomegalovirus exposure and HLA in healthy donors. Overall study findings and caveats: As was reported, the HLA-A and HLA-B alleles of most subjects were accurately predicted from TCR beta sequences.

About this clone: The antigen remains unidentified.

In the PCR, 60 Vbeta and 13 Jbeta primers were used. Only in-frame clones appear in the TCRdb table, and some are missing; sequencing was by immunoSEQ multiplex PCR. The table has 110,000 to 150,000 clones, less than 9.5% seen once; the top ten hold 1.8%. Sequenced: PBMCs. The source of this sequence is a male donor in good health and CMV-seronegative.

CDR3 sequence: CAAQGPSYEQYF. CDR3 nucleotide sequence: TGTGCCGCACAGGGCCCCTCCTACGAGCAGTACTTC. The rearrangement joins TRBV27 to TRBJ2-7, with TRBD1 as a possible D gene (6 bases). Trimming removed 11 bases from V and 0 bases from J, with 11 bases in between. The CDR3 loop spans 12 amino acids. CDR1 is MNHEY and CDR2 is SMNVEV in the germline V gene (reference sequence).